The clone carrying this TCR beta chain was detected many times. Its antigen is unidentified. The sample belongs to a study of molecular identifiers for immune sequencing clone quantification. Turning to the study itself: The replicates split RNA from approximately 20,000 or 100,000 naive CD8 cells five ways and sequenced four.

The CD8+CD4-CCR7+CD45RA+ phenotype defined the sorted naive CD8 T cells. Germline CDR1 and CDR2: SGDLS and YYNGEE. Trimming cost V 1 base and J 4 bases, with 13 bases left between them. The CDR3 runs to 15 residues. TCRdb reanalysed the PCR reads using MiXCR and keeps one entry per CDR3 protein. The data show under 650,000 distinct CDR3 sequences, just under 20% seen once. Study-wide points: It was shown that clones above 20 RNA copies held over 99% of effector molecules, but under 1% in naive cells.

This chain links TRBV9 with TRBJ2-3; D is perhaps TRBD2 (5 bases). Sequenced material: naive CD8+ T cells from blood, with Jurkat cell RNA spiked in. Subset given: FACS-sorted CD8+CD4-CCR7+CD45RA+ naive T cells. This TCR came from a human donor in good health. Some libraries in this study had Jurkat cell RNA spiked in. The CDR3 DNA reads TGTGCCAGCAGCGTACACGGGGTGGGTCCAGATACGCAGTATTTT. Translated, it gives CASSVHGVGPDTQYF.